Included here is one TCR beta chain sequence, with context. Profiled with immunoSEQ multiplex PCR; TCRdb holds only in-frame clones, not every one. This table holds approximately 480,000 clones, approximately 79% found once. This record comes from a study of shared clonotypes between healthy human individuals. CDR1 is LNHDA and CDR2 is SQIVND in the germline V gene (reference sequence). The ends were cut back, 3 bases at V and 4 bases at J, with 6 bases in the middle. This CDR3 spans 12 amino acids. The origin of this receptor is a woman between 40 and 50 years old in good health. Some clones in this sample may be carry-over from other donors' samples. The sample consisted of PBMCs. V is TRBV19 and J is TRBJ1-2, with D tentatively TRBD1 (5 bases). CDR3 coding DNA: TGTGCCAGTAGTATCAGGGCCTATGGCTACACCTTC. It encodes CASSIRAYGYTF.